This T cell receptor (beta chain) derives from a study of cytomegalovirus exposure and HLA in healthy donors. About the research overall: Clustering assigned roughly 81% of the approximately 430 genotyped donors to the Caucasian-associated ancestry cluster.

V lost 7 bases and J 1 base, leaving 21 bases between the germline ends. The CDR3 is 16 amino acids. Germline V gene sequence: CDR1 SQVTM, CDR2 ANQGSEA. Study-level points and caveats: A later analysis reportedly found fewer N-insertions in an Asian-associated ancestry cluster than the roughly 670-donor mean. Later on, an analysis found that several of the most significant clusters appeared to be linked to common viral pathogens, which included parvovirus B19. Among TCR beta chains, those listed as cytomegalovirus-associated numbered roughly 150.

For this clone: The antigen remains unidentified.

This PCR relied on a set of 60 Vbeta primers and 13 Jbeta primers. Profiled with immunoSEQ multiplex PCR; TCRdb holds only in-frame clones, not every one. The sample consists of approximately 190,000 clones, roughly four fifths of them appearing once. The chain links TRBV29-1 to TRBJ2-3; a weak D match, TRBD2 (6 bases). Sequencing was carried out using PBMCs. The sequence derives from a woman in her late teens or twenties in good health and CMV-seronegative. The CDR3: CSALGSRERGTDTQYF. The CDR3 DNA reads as TGCAGCGCCCTAGGGTCGCGGGAACGGGGCACAGATACGCAGTATTTT.